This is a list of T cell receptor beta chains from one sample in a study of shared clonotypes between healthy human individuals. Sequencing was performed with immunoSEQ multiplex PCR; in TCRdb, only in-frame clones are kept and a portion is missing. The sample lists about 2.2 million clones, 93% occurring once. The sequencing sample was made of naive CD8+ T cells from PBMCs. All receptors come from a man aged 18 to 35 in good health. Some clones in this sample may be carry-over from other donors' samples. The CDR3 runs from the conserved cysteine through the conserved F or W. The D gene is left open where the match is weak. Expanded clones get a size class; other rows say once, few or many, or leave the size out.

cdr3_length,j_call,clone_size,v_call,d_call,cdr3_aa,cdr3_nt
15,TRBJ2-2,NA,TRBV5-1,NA,CASSLTGSFTGELFF,TGCGCCAGCAGCCTGACCGGGTCTTTCACCGGGGAGCTGTTTTTT
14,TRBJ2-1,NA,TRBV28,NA,CATGGVGHYNEQFF,TGTGCCACAGGGGGGGTGGGCCACTACAATGAGCAGTTCTTC
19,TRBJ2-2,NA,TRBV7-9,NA,CASSSPGGGGLANTGELFF,TGTGCCAGCAGCTCGCCCGGGGGTGGCGGACTCGCGAACACCGGGGAGCTGTTTTTT
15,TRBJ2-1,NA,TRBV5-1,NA,CASSPLGGGYNEQFF,TGCGCCAGCAGCCCTCTGGGGGGCGGCTACAATGAGCAGTTCTTC
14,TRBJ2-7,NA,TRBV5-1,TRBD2,CASSWTSGAYEQYF,TGCGCCAGCAGTTGGACTAGCGGGGCCTACGAGCAGTACTTC
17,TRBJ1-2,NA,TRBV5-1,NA,CASSLSGRDPFNYGYTF,TGCGCCAGCAGCTTATCAGGGCGGGACCCTTTTAACTATGGCTACACCTTC
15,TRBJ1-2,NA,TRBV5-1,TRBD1,CASSYDRGINYGYTF,TGCGCCAGCAGCTATGACAGGGGAATTAACTATGGCTACACCTTC
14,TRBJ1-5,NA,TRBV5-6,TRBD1,CASSFGTGVQPQHF,TGTGCCAGCAGCTTCGGGACAGGGGTCCAGCCCCAGCATTTT
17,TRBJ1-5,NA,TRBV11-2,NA,CASSLRAGQGSNQPQHF,TGTGCCAGCAGCTTAAGGGCAGGTCAGGGTAGCAATCAGCCCCAGCATTTT
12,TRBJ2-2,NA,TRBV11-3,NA,CASSLIHGELFF,TGTGCCAGCAGCTTAATCCACGGGGAGCTGTTTTTT
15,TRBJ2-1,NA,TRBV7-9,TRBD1,CASSPGQGANNEQFF,TGTGCCAGCAGCCCCGGACAGGGGGCCAACAATGAGCAGTTCTTC
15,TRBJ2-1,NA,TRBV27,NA,CASSYGGPSRDEQFF,TGTGCCAGCAGTTACGGAGGGCCCTCTCGGGATGAGCAGTTCTTC
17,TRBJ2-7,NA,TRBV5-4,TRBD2,CASSLVAISGRIPEQYF,TGTGCCAGCAGCTTGGTGGCGATTAGCGGGAGAATCCCCGAGCAGTACTTC
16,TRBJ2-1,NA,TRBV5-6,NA,CASSRGLEIPYNEQFF,TGTGCCAGCAGCCGCGGACTGGAGATCCCCTACAATGAGCAGTTCTTC
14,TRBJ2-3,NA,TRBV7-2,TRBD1,CASSVYRGPDTQYF,TGTGCCAGCAGCGTATACAGGGGGCCAGATACGCAGTATTTT
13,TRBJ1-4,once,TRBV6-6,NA,CASTNSPKEKLFF,TGTGCCAGCACTAACTCCCCAAAGGAAAAACTGTTTTTT
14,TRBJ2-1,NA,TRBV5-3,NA,CASSAAAAYNEQFF,TGTGCCAGCAGCGCGGCGGCAGCCTACAATGAGCAGTTCTTC
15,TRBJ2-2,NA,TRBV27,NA,CASSSLHVNTGELFF,TGTGCCAGCAGCTCCCTTCATGTGAACACCGGGGAGCTGTTTTTT
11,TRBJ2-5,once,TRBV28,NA,CASSSQETQYF,TGTGCCAGCAGTTCGCAAGAGACCCAGTACTTC
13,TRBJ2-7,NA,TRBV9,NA,CASSVGHSYEQYF,TGTGCCAGCAGCGTAGGCCACTCCTACGAGCAGTACTTC
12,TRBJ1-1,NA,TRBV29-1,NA,CSALQMNTEAFF,TGCAGCGCCTTACAGATGAACACTGAAGCTTTCTTT
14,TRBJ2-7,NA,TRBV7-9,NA,CASSRAWGAYEQYF,TGTGCCAGCAGCCGAGCATGGGGGGCGTACGAGCAGTACTTC
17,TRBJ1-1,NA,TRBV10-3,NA,CAISAGQGVPLNTEAFF,TGTGCCATCAGTGCGGGACAAGGGGTTCCCTTGAACACTGAAGCTTTCTTT
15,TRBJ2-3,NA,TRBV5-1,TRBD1,CASSSERDRVDTQYF,TGCGCCAGCAGCTCGGAACGGGACAGGGTTGATACGCAGTATTTT
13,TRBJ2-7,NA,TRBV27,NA,CASSLGRDYEQYF,TGTGCCAGCAGTTTAGGACGGGATTACGAGCAGTACTTC
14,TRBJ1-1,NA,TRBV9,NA,CASSVAQLNTEAFF,TGTGCCAGCAGCGTAGCACAGTTAAACACTGAAGCTTTCTTT
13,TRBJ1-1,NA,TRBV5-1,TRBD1,CASSYTGAAEAFF,TGCGCCAGCAGCTATACAGGGGCGGCTGAAGCTTTCTTT